Shown below are 7 T cell receptor beta chains from a single sample sequenced in a study of cytomegalovirus exposure and HLA in healthy donors. 60 Vbeta and 13 Jbeta primers were used in PCR. Libraries were prepared by immunoSEQ multiplex PCR; TCRdb keeps only in-frame clonotypes and omits some of them. The repertoire holds approximately 210,000 clones, with less than 85% as singletons. Sequenced: PBMCs. The receptor source for this set is a girl aged 5 to 17 in good health and CMV-seropositive.

This clone was observed a few times. The chain combines TRBV7-2 with TRBJ2-3; tentatively, D is TRBD1 (5 bases). CDR3 length equals 15 residues. Trimming left V 1 base short and J 4 bases short, with 12 bases between. Per germline, CDR1 SGHTA and CDR2 FQGNSA. Here the CDR3 reads CASSLGTSGSDTQYF. The CDR3 DNA reads TGTGCCAGCAGCTTAGGGACGTCAGGGTCAGATACGCAGTATTTT.

The chain links TRBV6-5 to TRBJ1-2, with 8 bases identical to TRBD1. From germline, CDR1 is MNHEY and CDR2 SVGAGI. This CDR3 contains 12 residues. V lost 7 bases and J lost 8; bases outside the gene matches: 6. The CDR3 reads CASKGQARGYTF. CDR3 nucleotides: TGTGCCAGCAAGGGACAGGCCCGGGGCTACACCTTC.

This clone was counted a single time. The V and J genes are TRBV19 and TRBJ1-1; the D is unclear. The germline V and J ends were trimmed by 7 bases and 0 bases, with 15 bases remaining between them. The CDR3 has 15 amino acids. Germline loops: CDR1 LNHDA, CDR2 SQIVND (reference sequence). CDR3 coding DNA: TGTGCCAGTAAAATTGCCGCTATCATGAACACTGAAGCTTTCTTT. It is translated as CASKIAAIMNTEAFF.

The CDR3 DNA reads as TGTGCCAGCAGCACCTCTAGCGGGGGCCTTCTATACAATGAGCAGTTCTTC. The encoded protein is CASSTSSGGLLYNEQFF. The chain couples TRBV9 to TRBJ2-1; 10 nucleotides match TRBD2. The CDR3 covers 17 residues. CDR1 SGDLS and CDR2 YYNGEE come from the germline V gene. V shed 4 bases and J 4 bases; nucleotides not matched to a gene: 11.

A few counts support this clone. J is TRBJ1-2 and V is TRBV7-9; D might be TRBD1 (5 bases). With 0 bases removed from V and 5 bases from J, the gap between germline ends came to 25 bases. Germline V gene data show CDR1 as SEHNR and CDR2 as FQNEAQ (reference sequence). The CDR3 loop spans 19 amino acids. The CDR3 DNA sequence: TGTGCCAGCAGCTTAGCATCACTCCGGGGACCCCGGGAGGTATATGGCTACACCTTC. Its translation: CASSLASLRGPREVYGYTF.

The J gene is TRBJ1-4, the V gene TRBV7-9; 8 bases agree with TRBD1. Trimming cost V 5 bases and J 3 bases; bases outside gene matches: 2. The CDR3 is 14 residues long. Germline V gene sequence: CDR1 SEHNR, CDR2 FQNEAQ (reference sequence). The CDR3 spells CASSVGQANEKLFF. The CDR3 DNA follows: TGTGCCAGCAGCGTGGGACAGGCTAATGAAAAACTGTTTTTT.

This clone appeared a single time. The chain joins TRBV29-1 to TRBJ2-7, with 8 nucleotides matching TRBD1. The CDR3 extends over 13 amino acids. Germline trimming cut 6 bases from V and 6 bases from J; bases unmatched to any gene: 10. The germline gives CDR1 SQVTM, CDR2 ANQGSEA. CDR3 DNA sequence: TGCAGCGTCGATGACAGGGGTCAGGGCGAGCAGTACTTC. It codes for CSVDDRGQGEQYF.